This T cell receptor (beta chain) came from a study of blood T cell repertoires in COVID-19. Turning to the study itself: Italy, Spain and the United States were the sources of the convalescent and acute COVID-19 samples. T cells, B-cell-depleted T cells, or PBMCs supplied cDNA or gDNA.

Profiled with immunoSEQ multiplex PCR; TCRdb holds only in-frame clones, not every one. The sample shows over 250,000 clones, about 80% of them seen only once. The V segment lost 6 bases and the J segment 1 base; nucleotides outside the gene matches: 7. The CDR3 is 16 residues long. Participants were aged about 18 to 95 years, lived in around 25 US areas, and enrolled virtually. Assignments of participants to cohorts depended upon their own reported clinical history. The receptor comes from a man aged 25-45 years with acute COVID-19. Source material: PBMCs or T cells enriched from blood (not recorded which). The rearrangement joins TRBV23-1 to TRBJ2-2, with TRBD1 matching over 8 bases. TRBV23-1 is filed as an ORF, its function uncertain. DNA of the CDR3: TGCGCCAGCAGGGGCCTAGGGACAGGGAACACCGGGGAGCTGTTTTTT. Translated, it gives CASRGLGTGNTGELFF.